Listed here are 17 T cell receptor beta chains from one sample, sequenced in a study of cytomegalovirus exposure and HLA in healthy donors. PCR involved 60 Vbeta and 13 Jbeta primers. The table came from immunoSEQ multiplex PCR; TCRdb's copy has only in-frame clones and leaves some out. The sample includes about 140,000 clones, around four fifths seen only once; the top ten take around 3.2%. Sequencing was carried out using PBMCs. These receptor sequences come from a female donor in good health and CMV-seronegative.

The V gene is TRBV5-1, the J gene TRBJ1-6, with 9 bases aligning to TRBD1. This CDR3 has 16 amino acids. Unmatched junction bases numbered 14, after V lost 2 bases and J lost 14 bases. Looked up from germline, CDR1 is SGHRS and CDR2 is YFSETQ. The CDR3 nucleotides are TGCGCCAGCAGCTTTTGGTGGCGGGGACAGGGCGATACCCTCCACTTT. It yields the protein CASSFWWRGQGDTLHF.

The table lists this clone with a few counts. The chain recombines TRBV6-5 with TRBJ1-1, with D perhaps matching TRBD1 (5 bases). V was pared by 8 bases and J by 1 base, with 8 bases between. The germline V gene encodes CDR1 MNHEY and CDR2 SVGAGI. The CDR3 spans 12 residues. The CDR3 protein is CASEDRNTEAFF. The CDR3, as DNA: TGTGCCAGCGAAGACAGGAACACTGAAGCTTTCTTT.

The chain uses TRBV5-1 and TRBJ2-1, with a weak D call TRBD1 (5 bases). Germline V CDR1 and CDR2: SGHRS, YFSETQ. The CDR3 covers 14 residues. The V end was cut by 4 bases, the J end by 2 bases, with 10 bases between. CDR3 region: CASSLKDTYNEQFF. CDR3 bases: TGCGCCAGCAGCCTAAAGGACACCTACAATGAGCAGTTCTTC. The full variable domain, its missing parts supplied by reference TRBV5-1 and TRBJ2-1, is KAGVTQTPRYLIKTRGQQVTLSCSPISGHRSVSWYQQTPGQGLQFLFEYFSETQRNKGNFPGRFSGRQFSNSRSEMNVSTLELGDSALYLCASSLKDTYNEQFFGPGTRLTVL.

This chain joins TRBV2 and TRBJ2-7; possible D gene TRBD1, 6 bases. Germline CDR1 reads SNHLY; CDR2 reads FYNNEI. With 8 bases removed from V and 6 bases from J, the gap between germline ends came to 17 bases. The CDR3 totals 13 residues. The CDR3 DNA reads TGTGCCAGCTTAGGACAGTTTCCGCTCGAGCAGTACTTC. It codes for CASLGQFPLEQYF. Using reference TRBV2 and TRBJ2-7 for the parts outside the CDR3, the full variable domain is EPEVTQTPSHQVTQMGQEVILRCVPISNHLYFYWYRQILGQKVEFLVSFYNNEISEKSEIFDDQFSVERPDGSNFTLKIRSTKLEDSAMYFCASLGQFPLEQYFGPGTRLTVT.

The genes are TRBV4-3 and TRBJ2-7; D is perhaps TRBD2 (7 bases). The CDR3 covers 14 residues. V gave up 0 bases and J gave up 5 bases, with 11 bases separating them. Germline V gives CDR1 LGHNA, CDR2 YSLEER. DNA of the CDR3: TGCGCCAGCAGCCAAGAGGGGGGGCGGAACGAGCAGTACTTC. Protein product: CASSQEGGRNEQYF.

This clone was observed many times. The V and J genes are TRBV28 and TRBJ1-2, with 7 bases that match TRBD1. This CDR3 is 12 amino acids long. V was clipped by 10 bases and J by 7 bases; unmatched bases: 9. The germline V gene encodes CDR1 MDHEN and CDR2 SYDVKM. The CDR3 bases are TGTGCCACCAAGACAGGGAGCCTTGGCTACACCTTC. This gives the protein CATKTGSLGYTF.

V gene TRBV10-3 combines with J gene TRBJ1-5; 8 bases align to TRBD1. The CDR3 length is 16 residues. Looked up from germline, CDR1 is ENHRY and CDR2 is SYGVKD. V dropped 3 bases and J dropped 5; count of bases not matched to a gene: 9. The CDR3 nucleotides read TGTGCCATCAGTGAAATAGGGCAGGGGGCTCATCAGCCCCAGCATTTT. It yields the protein CAISEIGQGAHQPQHF.

The V gene is TRBV28, the J gene TRBJ1-1; 9 bases agree with TRBD1. After removal of 6 bases from V and 10 bases from J, the junction contained 12 bases not matched to a gene. The CDR3 is 14 residues long. Germline assignment: CDR1 MDHEN and CDR2 SYDVKM. CDR3 amino acids: CASRPRDRVIRAFF. Written as DNA, the CDR3 is TGTGCCAGCAGGCCCCGGGACAGGGTAATTCGAGCTTTCTTT.

This chain connects TRBV18 to TRBJ1-3, with D perhaps matching TRBD1 (5 bases). CDR1 is KGHSH and CDR2 is LQKENI in the germline V gene. The CDR3 runs 16 residues. Trimming removed 6 bases from V and 4 bases from J, with 19 bases in between. The CDR3: CASSPGGGTAGNTIYF. In DNA, the CDR3 is TGTGCCAGCTCCCCCGGCGGGGGGACGGCCGGAAACACCATATATTTT.

The chain is built from TRBV7-3 and TRBJ1-2; maybe TRBD1 (5 bases). Trimming removed 5 bases at V and 6 bases at J, with 16 bases between. The CDR3 is 14 amino acids. The germline CDR1 and CDR2 sequences are SGHTA and FQGTGA. CDR3 in amino acids: CASSKGPGVDGYTF. The CDR3 region has the DNA TGTGCCAGCAGCAAAGGTCCGGGGGTGGATGGCTACACCTTC.

This clone has more than one count but fewer than ten. The chain combines TRBV7-3 with TRBJ2-3, with 8 bases fitting TRBD2. From germline, CDR1 is SGHTA and CDR2 FQGTGA. The junction had 6 bases not matched to a gene; V was cut back by 0 bases and J by 1 base. The CDR3 is made up of 17 amino acids. CDR3 sequence (DNA): TGTGCCAGCAGCTTAACTGTGGGACTAGAGGGCACAGATACGCAGTATTTT. This codes for CASSLTVGLEGTDTQYF.

The V call is TRBV2, the J call TRBJ2-7; D not certain. Germline V gene data show CDR1 as SNHLY and CDR2 as FYNNEI. Trimming pared 1 base from V and 2 bases from J, leaving 12 bases between. The CDR3 covers 15 residues. The CDR3 DNA sequence: TGTGCCAGCAGTGAAGTATTGGGCAGAGCCTACGAGCAGTACTTC. It specifies CASSEVLGRAYEQYF.

The chain couples TRBV7-2 to TRBJ2-7; D possibly corresponds to TRBD2 (6 bases). This CDR3 has 14 amino acids. Looked up from germline, CDR1 is SGHTA and CDR2 is FQGNSA. The ends were cut back, 6 bases at V and 8 bases at J, with 20 bases in the middle. Written as DNA, the CDR3 is TGTGCCAGCAGGTTAAAGAATCCCGGGACTCAGCAGTACTTC. Encoded protein: CASRLKNPGTQQYF. The full variable domain, its missing parts supplied by reference TRBV7-2 and TRBJ2-7, is GAGVSQSPSNKVTEKGKDVELRCDPISGHTALYWYRQSLGQGLEFLIYFQGNSAPDKSGLPSDRFSAERTGGSVSTLTIQRTQQEDSAVYLCASRLKNPGTQQYFGPGTRLTVT.

The chain employs TRBV5-4 and TRBJ2-1, with D uncertain. V shed 0 bases and J shed 0 bases, with 10 bases lying between them. Per germline, CDR1 SGHNT and CDR2 YYREEE (reference sequence). CDR3 length: 16 amino acids. The CDR3 spells CASSLELLSSYNEQFF. CDR3 DNA: TGTGCCAGCAGCTTGGAACTCCTGAGCTCCTACAATGAGCAGTTCTTC.

This clone has only one observation. The rearrangement joins TRBV2 to TRBJ1-5; weak D call: TRBD1 (5 bases). Germline V gives CDR1 SNHLY, CDR2 FYNNEI. The length of the CDR3 is 14 residues. The ends were cut back, 10 bases at V and 2 bases at J, with 15 bases in the middle. The CDR3 sequence is CATGGRLGNQPQHF. The CDR3 DNA is TGTGCCACTGGGGGGAGGTTGGGCAATCAGCCCCAGCATTTT.

The V and J genes are TRBV7-6 and TRBJ2-1; 9 nucleotides match TRBD2. The CDR3 sequence is 15 residues long. Germline CDR1 is SGHVS and CDR2 is FNYEAQ. Trimming cost V 5 bases and J 3 bases; bases outside gene matches: 5. CDR3: CASSLSGSFYNEQFF. DNA for the CDR3: TGTGCCAGCAGCCTTAGCGGGAGTTTCTACAATGAGCAGTTCTTC.

This clone was seen just once. The chain recombines TRBV7-2 with TRBJ2-3, with D tentatively TRBD2 (6 bases). The CDR3 loop spans 14 amino acids. V was pared by 3 bases and J by 1 base, with 8 bases between. Germline loops: CDR1 SGHTA, CDR2 FQGNSA. The chain's CDR3 is CASSFGGGTDTQYF. CDR3 coding DNA: TGTGCCAGCAGCTTCGGCGGGGGCACAGATACGCAGTATTTT.